The rows below give T cell receptor beta chains drawn from one sample of a study of CD8 T cells in Susac syndrome. Via MiXCR, TCRdb re-called the immunoSEQ multiplex PCR reads, giving one row per CDR3 protein. The sample holds approximately 230,000 distinct CDR3 sequences, roughly 95% seen once. Sequenced input: CD4+ T cells from PBMCs. The source of these receptors is a human donor with multiple sclerosis. The CDR3 runs from the conserved cysteine through the conserved F or W. A D gene is named only where the DNA matches it firmly. Size is omitted from some rows. Given values are once, few, many or a class for expanded clones.

v_call,clone_size,j_call,d_call,cdr3_nt,cdr3_aa
TRBV3-1,NA,TRBJ2-2,TRBD1,TGTGCCAGCAGCACCCGATCAGGGGGCAAAACCGGGGAGCTGTTTTTT,CASSTRSGGKTGELFF
TRBV18,NA,TRBJ2-2,NA,TGTGCCAGCTCACCACGGCAGAACACCGGGGAGCTGTTTTTT,CASSPRQNTGELFF
TRBV19,NA,TRBJ1-1,TRBD1,TGTGCCAGTACTGCCATAGGGACAGGGAGGACTGAAGCTTTCTTT,CASTAIGTGRTEAFF
TRBV6-5,NA,TRBJ2-6,NA,TGTGCCAGCAGTTACCGGCGCTCTGGGGCCAACGTCCTGACTTTC,CASSYRRSGANVLTF
TRBV2,NA,TRBJ2-3,NA,TGTGCCAGCGGCCCACTCGGCACAGATACGCAGTATTTT,CASGPLGTDTQYF
TRBV12-3/TRBV12-4,once,TRBJ2-3,NA,TGTGCCAGCAGTTTAGCCCAGCGGGCAGATACGCAGTATTTT,CASSLAQRADTQYF
TRBV12-3/TRBV12-4,NA,TRBJ2-7,NA,TGTGCCAGCAGTTTAGCCACAGCCACCTACGAGCAGTACTTC,CASSLATATYEQYF
TRBV24-1,NA,TRBJ2-2,NA,TGTGCCACCAGGCGGGACAACGCGAACACCGGGGAGCTGTTTTTT,CATRRDNANTGELFF
TRBV9,NA,TRBJ2-2,NA,TGTGCCAGCAGAACGGATGCGAGGACCGGGGAGCTGTTTTTT,CASRTDARTGELFF
TRBV7-3,once,TRBJ2-1,TRBD2,TGTGCCAGCAGCTTGGTGCTAGCGGGGGGGCTAAATGAGCAGTTCTTC,CASSLVLAGGLNEQFF
TRBV12-3/TRBV12-4,NA,TRBJ2-3,NA,TGTGCCAGCACCAAACAGGCCAATGCTATCACAGATACGCAGTATTTT,CASTKQANAITDTQYF
TRBV12-3/TRBV12-4,once,TRBJ1-5,NA,TGTGCCAGCAGGTCGGGGGATCAGCCCCAGCATTTT,CASRSGDQPQHF
TRBV7-2,NA,TRBJ1-2,TRBD1,TGTGCCAGCAGCTTTATAGGGACAGGGCTCGGCTACACCTTC,CASSFIGTGLGYTF
TRBV29-1,NA,TRBJ1-1,TRBD1,TGCAGCGTTGGGGCAGGGGGGAACACTGAAGCTTTCTTT,CSVGAGGNTEAFF
TRBV18,NA,TRBJ1-2,NA,TGTGCCAGCTCACCACCCCCTTACCGGCAGGACTCCAACTATGGCTACACCTTC,CASSPPPYRQDSNYGYTF
TRBV7-2,NA,TRBJ1-1,NA,TGTGCCAGCAGCTTCGCAGTTGAAGCTTTCTTT,CASSFAVEAFF
TRBV19,NA,TRBJ2-7,NA,TGTGCCAGTAGCAAGGGGGACCTTTCCTACGAGCAGTACTTC,CASSKGDLSYEQYF
TRBV20-1,NA,TRBJ2-5,NA,TGCAGTGCTAGAGATCCCCGACTAGGGGAGACCCAGTACTTC,CSARDPRLGETQYF
TRBV29-1,NA,TRBJ2-7,TRBD2,TGCAGCGTTCGGATCACTAGCGGGATATACGAGCAGTACTTC,CSVRITSGIYEQYF
TRBV10-3,NA,TRBJ1-1,TRBD1,TGTGCCAGCCAACAGGGGACGACTGAAGCTTTCTTT,CASQQGTTEAFF
TRBV25-1,NA,TRBJ1-1,NA,TGTGCCAGCAGGGACAGCCACACTGAAGCTTTCTTT,CASRDSHTEAFF
TRBV2,NA,TRBJ2-3,NA,TGTGCCAGCGAGGCGGCAGATACGCAGTATTTT,CASEAADTQYF
TRBV20-1,once,TRBJ2-3,NA,TGCAGTGCTAGAGATCTTCGTTCCCCGGGAGTAGATACGCAGTATTTT,CSARDLRSPGVDTQYF
TRBV6-1,NA,TRBJ1-5,NA,TGTGCCAGCAGTGAAGAGCGGCGTCAGCCCCAGCATTTT,CASSEERRQPQHF
TRBV6-6,NA,TRBJ1-5,NA,TGCGTAGCGGGCAGGGTCCTGTTCGGGAATCAGCCCCAGCATTTT,CVAGRVLFGNQPQHF
TRBV30,NA,TRBJ1-2,NA,TGTGCCTGGAGTGTTGCGGGCCCCACCCCAGTCGGGGGGAATTGGGGCTACACCTTC,CAWSVAGPTPVGGNWGYTF
TRBV5-1,NA,TRBJ1-5,NA,TGCGCCAGCAGCTTGATGGGGACTCAGCCCCAGCATTTT,CASSLMGTQPQHF
TRBV30,NA,TRBJ1-5,NA,TGTGCCTGGAGTGTAAGCGGGCAGCCCCAGCATTTT,CAWSVSGQPQHF
TRBV7-9,NA,TRBJ2-1,TRBD2,TGTGCCAGCAGCTTAGGGGGACTAGCGGGAGGGCCTTTCCACAATGAGCAGTTCTTC,CASSLGGLAGGPFHNEQFF
TRBV10-3,NA,TRBJ2-7,TRBD1,TGTGCCATCAGTGGGAGTACCGGGACAGGGGGATCCTACGAGCAGTACTTC,CAISGSTGTGGSYEQYF
TRBV2,NA,TRBJ1-1,NA,TGTGCCAGCAGCGGAATGGGGAACACTGAAGCTTTCTTT,CASSGMGNTEAFF
TRBV15,NA,TRBJ1-5,NA,TGTGCCACCAGCCCGCGGACCGACCCCCAGCATTTT,CATSPRTDPQHF
TRBV29-1,NA,TRBJ2-5,NA,TGCAGCGGGGGAACGTACCAAGAGACCCAGTACTTC,CSGGTYQETQYF
TRBV7-2,NA,TRBJ1-2,NA,TGTGCCAGCAGCTTAGGACGGATGAATGGCTACACCTTC,CASSLGRMNGYTF
TRBV5-1,NA,TRBJ2-1,TRBD2,TGCGCCAGCAGCCCCCTAGCGGGAGGACTCCATGAGCAGTTCTTC,CASSPLAGGLHEQFF
TRBV4-1,NA,TRBJ2-3,NA,TGCGCCAGCAGCCAGTCTTGGGGGCGAAATACGCAGTATTTT,CASSQSWGRNTQYF
TRBV5-1,once,TRBJ1-1,NA,TGCGCCAGCAGCCTCGCCCCGGAAACTGAAGCTTTCTTT,CASSLAPETEAFF
TRBV11-2,NA,TRBJ1-4,NA,TGTGCCAGCACCTCATACGCTAGCGAAAAACTGTTTTTT,CASTSYASEKLFF
TRBV3-1,few,TRBJ1-2,TRBD1,TGTGCCAGCAGCCAAGGACAGGGGGGAGGCTACACCTTC,CASSQGQGGGYTF
TRBV7-9,NA,TRBJ1-1,NA,TGTGCCAGCAGCTTAGCTCGGGGCTGGACTGAAGCTTTCTTT,CASSLARGWTEAFF
TRBV19,NA,TRBJ1-2,NA,TGTGCCAGTAGTATCCGCAGGGGTGACGGCTACACCTTC,CASSIRRGDGYTF
TRBV4-2,once,TRBJ2-7,TRBD1,TGTGCCAGCAGCACCTGGGACAGTCCCTACGAGCAGTACTTC,CASSTWDSPYEQYF